Below are 25 T cell receptor beta chains sequenced from a single sample in a study of cytomegalovirus exposure and HLA in healthy donors. The assay was immunoSEQ multiplex PCR, and TCRdb's table has in-frame clones only and misses some. The sample carries 120,000 or so clones, 86% recorded once. Material for sequencing was PBMCs. All receptors come from a young man in good health and CMV-seronegative.

This clone has a single count. The chain joins TRBV7-9 to TRBJ2-7; possible D gene TRBD1, 6 bases. Deletions cut 1 base from V and 7 bases from J, with 14 bases between. CDR3 size: 14 residues. Germline CDR1 and CDR2: SEHNR and FQNEAQ (reference sequence). Here the CDR3 DNA reads TGTGCCAGCAGCTTAGAAGGGGACATACGGGAGCAGTACTTC. Translating gives CASSLEGDIREQYF.

The chain couples TRBV2 to TRBJ1-4; 8 positions agree with TRBD1. The trim removed 8 bases at V and 5 bases at J, leaving 4 bases unmatched. Germline assignment: CDR1 SNHLY and CDR2 FYNNEI. This CDR3 is 13 amino acids long. The chain's CDR3 is CASARTGNEKLFF. For the CDR3, the DNA is TGTGCCAGCGCAAGGACAGGGAATGAAAAACTGTTTTTT.

V usage is TRBV14 and J usage is TRBJ2-7, with D maybe TRBD1 (6 bases). Germline CDR1 reads SGHDN; CDR2 reads FVKESK. The V gene lost 1 base and the J gene lost 1 base, with 11 bases spanning the gap. The CDR3 covers 15 residues. The CDR3 loop is CASSQATGFSYEQYF. The CDR3 nucleotides are TGTGCCAGCAGCCAAGCCACAGGGTTTTCCTACGAGCAGTACTTC.

The rearrangement uses TRBV7-2 and TRBJ2-2; D gene ambiguous. Trimming pared 3 bases from V and 1 base from J, leaving 6 bases between. The germline V gene encodes CDR1 SGHTA and CDR2 FQGNSA. The CDR3 sequence is 14 residues long. The CDR3 nucleotides read TGTGCCAGCAGCTTTGGCGGGAACACCGGGGAGCTGTTTTTT. Amino acid sequence: CASSFGGNTGELFF. Variable domain in full (rest from reference TRBV7-2 and TRBJ2-2): GAGVSQSPSNKVTEKGKDVELRCDPISGHTALYWYRQSLGQGLEFLIYFQGNSAPDKSGLPSDRFSAERTGGSVSTLTIQRTQQEDSAVYLCASSFGGNTGELFFGEGSRLTVL.

This chain uses TRBV19 with TRBJ1-4; D is unresolved. Per germline, CDR1 LNHDA and CDR2 SQIVND (reference sequence). The CDR3 runs 12 residues. The germline V and J ends were trimmed by 6 bases and 12 bases, with 14 bases remaining between them. This CDR3 reads CASSTLTSELFF. The CDR3 DNA reads as TGTGCCAGTAGCACCCTAACCTCGGAACTGTTTTTT. The whole variable domain, remainder taken from reference TRBV19 and TRBJ1-4, is DGGITQSPKYLFRKEGQNVTLSCEQNLNHDAMYWYRQDPGQGLRLIYYSQIVNDFQKGDIAEGYSVSREKKESFPLTVTSAQKNPTAFYLCASSTLTSELFFGSGTQLSVL.

This chain connects TRBV6-1 to TRBJ2-6; D is perhaps TRBD1 (7 bases). Germline V gene data show CDR1 as MNHNS and CDR2 as SASEGT. Trimming cost V 8 bases and J 4 bases, with 15 bases left between them. The CDR3 consists of 15 residues. CDR3 in DNA: TGTGCCAGCGGGGCAGGGGGGTTAGGGGCCAACGTCCTGACTTTC. It codes for CASGAGGLGANVLTF.

The V and J genes are TRBV27 and TRBJ2-2; TRBD2 matches 12 bases. The junction had 0 bases not matched to a gene; V was cut back by 4 bases and J by 6 bases. In germline, CDR1 is MNHEY, CDR2 SMNVEV (reference sequence). The CDR3 runs to 14 residues. The CDR3: CASSSSGGAGELFF. In DNA, the CDR3 is TGTGCCAGCAGTTCTAGCGGGGGGGCCGGGGAGCTGTTTTTT.

The rearrangement uses TRBV7-9 and TRBJ1-1; tentative D call: TRBD1 (5 bases). Germline assignment: CDR1 SEHNR and CDR2 FQNEAQ (reference sequence). This CDR3 is built from 14 residues. V lost 5 bases and J 3 bases, leaving 13 bases between the germline ends. DNA of the CDR3: TGTGCCAGCAGCGCCACGTGGGGGGACACTGAAGCTTTCTTT. Translation gives CASSATWGDTEAFF. The full variable domain, rest sourced from reference TRBV7-9 and TRBJ1-1, is DTGVSQNPRHKITKRGQNVTFRCDPISEHNRLYWYRQTLGQGPEFLTYFQNEAQLEKSRLLSDRFSAERPKGSFSTLEIQRTEQGDSAMYLCASSATWGDTEAFFGQGTRLTVV.

The CDR3 sequence: CASSPVVGLAYTYEQYF. CDR3 in DNA: TGTGCCAGCAGCCCCGTCGTGGGACTAGCGTATACCTACGAGCAGTACTTC. This sequence joins TRBV5-6 and TRBJ2-7; TRBD2 agrees at 10 bases. Germline V CDR1 and CDR2: SGHDT, YYEEEE. V was pared by 4 bases and J by 2 bases, with 12 bases of the junction left unmatched. The CDR3 runs 17 residues.

The chain couples TRBV6-1 to TRBJ1-4; 7 bases align to TRBD1. The V gene end was trimmed by 3 bases and the J gene end by 5 bases; junction bases not matched to a gene: 3. Per germline, CDR1 MNHNS and CDR2 SASEGT. CDR3 length: 14 residues. DNA for the CDR3: TGTGCCAGCAGTGAGGGACAGCGAAATGAAAAACTGTTTTTT. It encodes CASSEGQRNEKLFF.

The J gene is TRBJ1-2, the V gene TRBV7-2; no clear D gene. Trimming took off 4 bases at V and 5 bases at J, with 14 bases between the two ends. The CDR3 runs to 14 residues. In germline, CDR1 is SGHTA, CDR2 FQGNSA. The CDR3 reads CASSSAQRLYGYTF. As DNA, the CDR3 is TGTGCCAGCAGCTCAGCACAACGACTATATGGCTACACCTTC.

The V gene is TRBV30, the J gene TRBJ1-2; 9 nucleotides align to TRBD1. The CDR3 totals 14 residues. V trimming: 0 bases; J trimming: 8 bases; junction bases outside the gene matches: 7. Per the germline V gene, CDR1 is GTSNPN and CDR2 is SVGIG (reference sequence). Here the CDR3 DNA reads TGTGCCTGGAGTGTAGGGACAGGGCCTGGAGGCTACACCTTC. Encoded protein: CAWSVGTGPGGYTF.

The chain combines TRBV19 with TRBJ2-7, with 10 nucleotides matching TRBD1. Germline values: CDR1 LNHDA, CDR2 SQIVND (reference sequence). This CDR3 spans 15 amino acids. Trimming at V came to 6 bases and at J to 3 bases, leaving 8 bases not matched to a gene. Written as DNA, the CDR3 is TGTGCCAGTAGCCCCGGGACAGGGGCCAACTACGAGCAGTACTTC. Its protein is CASSPGTGANYEQYF. The full variable domain, its missing parts supplied by reference TRBV19 and TRBJ2-7, is DGGITQSPKYLFRKEGQNVTLSCEQNLNHDAMYWYRQDPGQGLRLIYYSQIVNDFQKGDIAEGYSVSREKKESFPLTVTSAQKNPTAFYLCASSPGTGANYEQYFGPGTRLTVT.

The rearrangement joins TRBV5-6 to TRBJ2-3, with 7 bases matching TRBD2. This CDR3 region has 17 residues. Germline loops: CDR1 SGHDT, CDR2 YYEEEE. Trimming took 4 bases from V and 0 from J; bases not matched to a gene: 11. CDR3: CASSPLGEGHSTDTQYF. CDR3 in DNA: TGTGCCAGCAGCCCCCTGGGGGAGGGTCATAGCACAGATACGCAGTATTTT.

The table lists this clone with a count of one. The identical CDR3 is also encoded by other nucleotide sequences in the sample. The rearrangement links TRBV19 to TRBJ2-3; TRBD2 agrees at 7 bases. CDR3 length: 14 amino acids. V lost 3 bases and J lost 3; bases outside the gene matches: 3. The V gene's germline CDR1 is LNHDA and CDR2 SQIVND (reference sequence). CDR3 nucleotide sequence: TGTGCCAGTAGTATCGCCGGGGGGACAGATACGCAGTATTTT. Amino acid sequence: CASSIAGGTDTQYF.

The chain uses TRBV2 and TRBJ1-5, with D maybe TRBD1 (6 bases). V dropped 6 bases and J dropped 0 bases, with 12 bases sitting between them. This CDR3 is 15 amino acids long. From germline, CDR1 is SNHLY and CDR2 FYNNEI. For the CDR3, the DNA is TGTGCCAGCAGGCAGGGGAGATATAGCAATCAGCCCCAGCATTTT. Residues: CASRQGRYSNQPQHF.

This clone was seen a few times. The chain links TRBV19 to TRBJ2-7; D might be TRBD2 (6 bases). Germline loops: CDR1 LNHDA, CDR2 SQIVND (reference sequence). V lost 4 bases and J 2 bases, leaving 18 bases between the germline ends. The CDR3 loop spans 16 amino acids. The CDR3 is CASSTLRGISTYEQYF. CDR3 coding DNA: TGTGCCAGTAGTACCCTTCGGGGGATTTCTACCTACGAGCAGTACTTC. The whole variable domain, remainder taken from reference TRBV19 and TRBJ2-7, is DGGITQSPKYLFRKEGQNVTLSCEQNLNHDAMYWYRQDPGQGLRLIYYSQIVNDFQKGDIAEGYSVSREKKESFPLTVTSAQKNPTAFYLCASSTLRGISTYEQYFGPGTRLTVT.

The rearrangement uses TRBV6-1 and TRBJ2-3, with 9 bases matching TRBD2. The V segment lost 8 bases and the J segment 3 bases; nucleotides outside the gene matches: 6. CDR3 length: 14 amino acids. Looked up from germline, CDR1 is MNHNS and CDR2 is SASEGT. This CDR3 is CASFGGGETDTQYF. As DNA, the CDR3 is TGTGCCAGCTTCGGCGGGGGGGAGACAGATACGCAGTATTTT.

This chain uses TRBV5-6 with TRBJ2-3; TRBD2 might be the D (6 bases). The length of the CDR3 is 14 residues. V was shortened by 4 bases and J by 0 bases, with 9 bases between the two germline ends. Per germline, CDR1 SGHDT and CDR2 YYEEEE. CDR3 sequence reads: CASSPGTSTDTQYF. CDR3 nucleotide sequence: TGTGCCAGCAGCCCCGGGACTAGCACAGATACGCAGTATTTT.

The V call is TRBV6-6, the J call TRBJ1-2; 10 bases are shared with TRBD1. CDR3 length: 12 residues. The V and J ends lost 10 bases and 8 bases, in that order; junction bases with no gene match: 7. Germline V gene data show CDR1 as MNHNY and CDR2 as SVGAGI (reference sequence). CDR3 bases: TGTGCCACTGACAGGGGGCGCTTAGGCTACACCTTC. This sequence encodes CATDRGRLGYTF.

V and J are TRBV7-2 and TRBJ1-1, with a possible D match to TRBD1 (5 bases). CDR1 and CDR2 from the germline V gene are SGHTA and FQGNSA. The CDR3 contains 13 residues. Deletions cut 4 bases from V and 3 bases from J, with 9 bases between. The CDR3 loop reads CASSSRVYTEAFF. The DNA of the CDR3 is TGTGCCAGCAGCTCCAGGGTGTACACTGAAGCTTTCTTT.

This rearrangement joins TRBV5-4 to TRBJ1-2; D is perhaps TRBD1 (5 bases). Germline V lookup: CDR1 SGHNT, CDR2 YYREEE (reference sequence). The CDR3 has 14 amino acids. CDR3 residues: CADMEGPANYGYTF. CDR3 sequence (DNA): TGTGCAGATATGGAGGGGCCAGCTAACTATGGCTACACCTTC.

This chain joins TRBV29-1 and TRBJ1-3; D gene unclear. Germline V gene sequence: CDR1 SQVTM, CDR2 ANQGSEA. The V and J ends lost 6 bases and 1 base respectively, with 10 bases between them. The CDR3 covers 13 residues. The CDR3 loop is CSVASGSGNTIYF. The CDR3 coding sequence is TGCAGCGTCGCCTCGGGATCTGGAAACACCATATATTTT.

The chain couples TRBV5-1 to TRBJ2-7, with TRBD2 matching 8 bases. This CDR3 spans 15 amino acids. The V gene end was trimmed by 4 bases and the J gene end by 3 bases; junction bases not matched to a gene: 9. Per the germline V gene, CDR1 is SGHRS and CDR2 is YFSETQ. CDR3 sequence reads: CASSELAGGGYEQYF. The CDR3 DNA reads as TGCGCCAGCAGCGAACTAGCCGGGGGGGGCTACGAGCAGTACTTC.

This chain connects TRBV5-8 to TRBJ1-1; 8 nucleotides align to TRBD1. Germline V gene data show CDR1 as SGHTS and CDR2 as YDEGEE. Germline trimming cut 0 bases from V and 7 bases from J; bases unmatched to any gene: 5. The CDR3 contains 14 residues. The CDR3 DNA follows: TGTGCCAGCAGCTTGGATGACAGGGGTATTGAAGCTTTCTTT. Amino acid sequence: CASSLDDRGIEAFF.